This T cell receptor (beta chain) was captured in a study of T-cell memory formation after mild COVID-19 (TCRdb year 2021). For the wider study: Most TCR sequence clusters were specific to one of the two donors. In two donors, T-cell clones that expanded and contracted after mild COVID-19 were followed by sequencing TCRalpha and TCRbeta repertoires longitudinally. Two young, previously healthy adult volunteers made up the cohort, one male and one female.

The paper's findings and limits, for the study overall: Balanced CD4/CD8 phenotypes were observed for clones contracting from day 15 to 85, whereas a bias towards CD4+ was observed for a second wave of clones expanding from day 15 to 37. Contracting CD4+ clones were found mainly in CM and EM memory subsets, while CD8+ clones were enriched in EMRA. The study covered only a couple of mild cases, and larger cohorts including severe cases with pre-infection samples were considered necessary. Some responding clones were detected in pre-infection memory, which suggested that pre-existing cross-reactive memory T cells had joined the SARS-CoV-2 response. The second-wave clones that peaked on day 37 were not confirmed to be SARS-CoV-2 specific.

TCRdb lists the instrument as Illumina NovaSeq 6000. Using 5'RACE with constant-segment primers, TCRalpha and TCRbeta cDNA libraries were constructed, with sample barcodes and unique molecular identifiers added in the process. RNA was extracted from every sample with Trizol reagent. Amplification of the libraries took two PCR steps, and the second step added a second sample barcode plus Illumina TruSeq adapters. Libraries were sequenced on an Illumina NovaSeq with 2 x 150 bp paired-end reads. As for the authors' bioinformatics: Demultiplexing of reads and collapsing into UMI-guided consensus sequences were performed with migec v1.2.7. With mixcr v2.1.11, UMI consensuses were aligned to TRA and TRB V and J templates and assembled into clonotypes. Clonotypes were classified as expanded or contracted when called significant by both edgeR and NoisET, with noise models trained on biological replicates. edgeR calls used a false discovery rate-adjusted p below 0.01 and a log2 fold-change threshold of 1. As an exploratory analysis of dynamics, max-normalized trajectories of the 1000 most abundant clonotypes were examined by PCA with hierarchical clustering. Each responding clone was given a CD4 or CD8 phenotype based on the CD4+ and CD8+ repertoires, which had been sequenced separately. The raw public reads went through TCRdb reprocessing: fastp at Q25, MiXCR clone calling, in-frame beta chains kept. Every CDR3 protein is listed once, alongside the most common genes and DNA of its rows. The V and J calls follow TCRdb's processing rather than the paper's. The sample table records approximately 340,000 distinct CDR3 sequences; over 10% of these occur just once. Together, the top ten hold about 20% of the sample.

The CDR3 holds 18 amino acids from the cysteine to the phenylalanine. The sequence is cut down to CDR3 DNA, 54 bases in frame from base 1. The germline V gene encodes CDR1 MGHRA and CDR2 YSYEKL. Trimming leaves V shorter by 3 bases and J shorter by 2 bases, with the junction holding 13 bases beyond the gene matches. Ficoll-Paque density gradient centrifugation was used to isolate PBMCs. With regard to this clonotype: The antigen it recognizes is unknown. No much larger clonotype is one base removed from it; base qualities were not supplied.

Sample: PBMCs or a T cell subset sorted from them (not recorded which). The source is a man between 18 and 35 years old who had mild COVID-19 (a few samples of this study predate the infection). The sample titles of this study are shuffled in the database, so cell type and time point are left out; the donor was told from shared clones. The V and J segments used are TRBV4-1 and TRBJ2-7; TRBD1 aligns with 10 central bases. The nucleotide sequence reads TGCGCCAGCAGCCACCTCCCGGTCGGGACAGGGGTCCCCTACGAGCAGTACTTC. Its protein is CASSHLPVGTGVPYEQYF.